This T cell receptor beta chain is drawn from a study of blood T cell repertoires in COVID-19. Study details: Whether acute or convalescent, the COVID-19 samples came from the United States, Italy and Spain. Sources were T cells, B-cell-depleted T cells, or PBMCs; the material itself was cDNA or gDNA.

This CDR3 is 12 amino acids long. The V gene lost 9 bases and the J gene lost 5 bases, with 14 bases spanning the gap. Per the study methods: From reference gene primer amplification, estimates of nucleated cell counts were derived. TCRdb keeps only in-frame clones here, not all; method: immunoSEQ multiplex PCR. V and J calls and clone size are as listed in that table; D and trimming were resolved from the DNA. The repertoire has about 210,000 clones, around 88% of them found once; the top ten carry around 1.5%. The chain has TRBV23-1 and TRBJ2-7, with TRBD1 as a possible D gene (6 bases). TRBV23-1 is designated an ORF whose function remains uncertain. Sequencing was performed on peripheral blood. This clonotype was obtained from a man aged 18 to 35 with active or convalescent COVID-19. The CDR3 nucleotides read TGCGCCAGTCTGGGCAGGGGTGACGAGCAGTACTTC. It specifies CASLGRGDEQYF.